The clone carrying this TCR beta chain has at least ten counts. Germline V gene lookup returns CDR1 DFQATT and CDR2 SNEGSKA (reference sequence). V gave up 2 bases and J gave up 0 bases, with 13 bases separating them. The CDR3 length is 15 residues. The entry originates in a study of Graves' ophthalmopathy and Graves' hyperthyroidism. From RNA, the CDR3 regions of TCR beta chains were amplified and sequenced. Second-round multiplex PCR came after first-round RT-PCR with HTBI primers. TCRdb used MiXCR to reprocess the multiplex PCR reads, holding one entry per CDR3 protein. Here the sample spans over a million distinct CDR3 sequences, 35% to 40% being singletons.

The chain carries TRBV20-1 and TRBJ2-5; D ambiguous. The sequence derives from an adult man with Graves' hyperthyroidism. The material sequenced was peripheral blood or thyroid tissue (not recorded which). The CDR3 DNA sequence: TGCAGTGCTAGATGGACCACATGGTACCAAGAGACCCAGTACTTC. Residues: CSARWTTWYQETQYF.